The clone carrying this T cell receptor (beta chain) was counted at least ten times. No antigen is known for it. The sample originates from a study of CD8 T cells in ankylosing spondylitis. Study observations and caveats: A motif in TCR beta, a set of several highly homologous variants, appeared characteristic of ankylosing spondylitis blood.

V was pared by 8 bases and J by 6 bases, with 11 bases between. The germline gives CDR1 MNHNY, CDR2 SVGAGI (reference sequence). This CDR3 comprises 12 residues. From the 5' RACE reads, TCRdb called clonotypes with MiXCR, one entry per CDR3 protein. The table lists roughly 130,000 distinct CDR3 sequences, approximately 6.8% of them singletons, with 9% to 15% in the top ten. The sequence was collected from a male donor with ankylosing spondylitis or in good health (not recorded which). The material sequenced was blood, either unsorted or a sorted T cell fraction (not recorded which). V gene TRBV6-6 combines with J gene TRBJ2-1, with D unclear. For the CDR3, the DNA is TGTGCCAGCGGGTCAAGGGCCAATGAGCAGTTCTTC. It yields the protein CASGSRANEQFF.